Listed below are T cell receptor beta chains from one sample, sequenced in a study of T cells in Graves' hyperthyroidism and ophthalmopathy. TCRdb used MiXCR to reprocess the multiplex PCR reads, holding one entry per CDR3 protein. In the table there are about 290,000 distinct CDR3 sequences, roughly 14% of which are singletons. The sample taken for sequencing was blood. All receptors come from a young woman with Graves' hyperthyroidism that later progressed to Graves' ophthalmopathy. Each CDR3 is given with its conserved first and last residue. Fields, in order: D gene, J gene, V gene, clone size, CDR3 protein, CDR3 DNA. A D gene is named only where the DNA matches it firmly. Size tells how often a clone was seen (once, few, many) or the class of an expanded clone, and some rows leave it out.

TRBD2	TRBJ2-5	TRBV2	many	CASSSLAGGPLETQYF	TGTGCCAGCAGCTCTCTAGCGGGAGGGCCTCTGGAGACCCAGTACTTC
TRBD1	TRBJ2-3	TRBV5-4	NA	CASSIDRGGDTQYF	TGTGCCAGCAGCATCGACAGGGGAGGAGATACGCAGTATTTT
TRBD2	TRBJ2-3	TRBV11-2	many	CASSLVSSGDTDTQYF	TGTGCCAGCAGCTTAGTCTCCAGCGGGGACACAGATACGCAGTATTTT
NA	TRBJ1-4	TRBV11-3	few	CASSLQAGEKLFF	TGTGCCAGCAGCTTACAGGCGGGGGAAAAACTGTTTTTT
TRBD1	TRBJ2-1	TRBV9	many	CASSPQQGAGEQFF	TGTGCCAGCAGCCCTCAACAGGGGGCGGGTGAGCAGTTCTTC
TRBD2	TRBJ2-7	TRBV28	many	CASSTTSGNSYEQYF	TGTGCCAGCAGTACCACTAGCGGGAACTCCTACGAGCAGTACTTC
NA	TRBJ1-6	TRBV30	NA	CAWSLGSGGSPLHF	TGTGCCTGGAGTCTCGGGTCAGGAGGTTCACCCCTCCACTTT
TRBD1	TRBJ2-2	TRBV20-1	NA	CSAPGTGAGELFF	TGCAGTGCTCCCGGGACAGGGGCCGGGGAGCTGTTTTTT
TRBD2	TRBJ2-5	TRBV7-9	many	CASSSHSGKETQYF	TGTGCCAGCAGCTCCCATAGCGGGAAAGAGACCCAGTACTTC
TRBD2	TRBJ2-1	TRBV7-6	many	CASSLPKLATEQFF	TGTGCCAGCAGCTTGCCTAAACTAGCGACCGAGCAGTTCTTC
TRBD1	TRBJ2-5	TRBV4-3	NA	CASSQDWGQAPTETQYF	TGCGCCAGCAGCCAAGATTGGGGACAGGCGCCGACGGAGACCCAGTACTTC
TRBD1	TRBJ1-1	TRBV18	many	CASSLRQGAETEAFF	TGTGCCAGCTCACTTAGACAGGGGGCAGAAACTGAAGCTTTCTTT
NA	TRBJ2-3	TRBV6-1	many	CASSSGVTQYF	TGTGCCAGCAGTTCGGGGGTTACGCAGTATTTT
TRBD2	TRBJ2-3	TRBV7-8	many	CASTEAGWDGTDTQYF	TGTGCCAGCACCGAAGCGGGGTGGGATGGCACAGATACGCAGTATTTT
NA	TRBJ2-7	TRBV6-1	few	CASSGGGTYEQYF	TGTGCCAGCAGTGGCGGGGGCACCTACGAGCAGTACTTC
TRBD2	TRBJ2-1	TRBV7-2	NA	CASSPVRLAGYEQFF	TGCGCCAGCAGCCCGGTACGGCTAGCGGGATATGAGCAGTTCTTC
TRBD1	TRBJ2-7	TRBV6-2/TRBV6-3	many	CASSYRDRRAYEQYF	TGTGCCAGCAGTTATAGGGACAGGAGAGCCTACGAGCAGTACTTC
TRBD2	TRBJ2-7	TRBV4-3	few	CASGPGLAAYEQYF	TGCGCCAGTGGACCGGGACTAGCGGCCTACGAGCAGTACTTC
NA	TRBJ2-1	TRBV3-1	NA	CASSHGIYNEQFF	TGTGCCAGCAGCCACGGCATATACAATGAGCAGTTCTTC
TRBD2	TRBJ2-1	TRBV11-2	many	CASSLGSGLAGNYNEQFF	TGTGCCAGCAGCTTAGGCTCCGGGCTAGCGGGAAACTACAATGAGCAGTTCTTC
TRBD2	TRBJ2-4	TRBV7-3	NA	CASSSTGTSGRVNIQYF	TGTGCCAGCAGCTCAACCGGGACTAGCGGGAGGGTAAACATTCAGTACTTC
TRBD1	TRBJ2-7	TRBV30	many	CAWLETGGYEQYF	TGTGCCTGGCTAGAGACAGGGGGCTACGAGCAGTACTTC
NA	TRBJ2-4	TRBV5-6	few	CASKEQGGSAKNIQYF	TGTGCCAGCAAAGAGCAAGGAGGCAGTGCCAAAAACATTCAGTACTTC
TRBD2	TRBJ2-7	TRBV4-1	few	CASSQGTSGSREQYF	TGCGCCAGCAGCCAAGGGACTAGCGGGAGTCGCGAGCAGTACTTC
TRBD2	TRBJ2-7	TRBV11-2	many	CASSSIAGAHYEQYF	TGTGCCAGCAGCTCGATAGCGGGAGCCCACTACGAGCAGTACTTC
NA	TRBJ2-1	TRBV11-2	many	CASSLTAGYNEQFF	TGTGCCAGCAGCCTAACAGCGGGCTACAATGAGCAGTTCTTC
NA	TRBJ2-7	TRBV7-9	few	CASSYTTLEQYF	TGTGCCAGCAGCTACACTACACTCGAGCAGTACTTC
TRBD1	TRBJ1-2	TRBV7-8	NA	CASSSGGRGRQYGYTF	TGTGCCAGCAGCTCCGGGGGCAGGGGGCGTCAGTATGGCTACACCTTC
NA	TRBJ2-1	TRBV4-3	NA	CASSQVLFGGEQFF	TGCGCCAGCAGCCAGGTCCTATTCGGGGGTGAGCAGTTCTTC
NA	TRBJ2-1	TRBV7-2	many	CARAIRSSYNEQFF	TGTGCCAGAGCAATCCGGAGCTCCTACAATGAGCAGTTCTTC
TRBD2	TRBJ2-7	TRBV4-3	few	CASSRWGLAGYEQYF	TGCGCCAGCAGCCGCTGGGGACTAGCTGGGTACGAGCAGTACTTC
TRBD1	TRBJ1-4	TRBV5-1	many	CASSSGQGGEKLFF	TGCGCCAGCAGCTCGGGACAGGGTGGCGAAAAACTGTTTTTT
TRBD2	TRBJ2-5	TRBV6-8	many	CASSYYRQWGLAGPKTQYF	TGTGCCAGCAGTTATTACCGGCAGTGGGGACTAGCGGGGCCCAAGACCCAGTACTTC
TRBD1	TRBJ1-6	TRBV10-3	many	CAISGTGGSPLHF	TGTGCCATCAGTGGCACAGGGGGGTCACCCCTCCACTTT
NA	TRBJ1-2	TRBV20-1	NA	CSAKDSLTNYGYTF	TGCAGTGCTAAGGACAGCCTTACTAACTATGGCTACACCTTC
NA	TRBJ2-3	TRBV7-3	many	CASSLVGVSDTQYF	TGTGCCAGCAGCTTGGTCGGAGTCTCAGATACGCAGTATTTT
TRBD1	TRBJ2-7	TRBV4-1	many	CASSQGQGAYEQYF	TGCGCCAGCAGCCAAGGACAGGGAGCCTACGAGCAGTACTTC
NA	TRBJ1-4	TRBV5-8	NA	CASSVGGKITNEKLFF	TGTGCCAGCAGCGTCGGGGGCAAGATAACTAATGAAAAACTGTTTTTT
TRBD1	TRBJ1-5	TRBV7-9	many	CASSLGAQGGEPQHF	TGTGCCAGCAGCTTGGGAGCGCAGGGGGGGGAGCCCCAGCATTTT
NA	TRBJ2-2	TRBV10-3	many	CAISDRNGWDTGELFF	TGTGCCATCAGTGACCGTAACGGGTGGGACACCGGGGAGCTGTTTTTT